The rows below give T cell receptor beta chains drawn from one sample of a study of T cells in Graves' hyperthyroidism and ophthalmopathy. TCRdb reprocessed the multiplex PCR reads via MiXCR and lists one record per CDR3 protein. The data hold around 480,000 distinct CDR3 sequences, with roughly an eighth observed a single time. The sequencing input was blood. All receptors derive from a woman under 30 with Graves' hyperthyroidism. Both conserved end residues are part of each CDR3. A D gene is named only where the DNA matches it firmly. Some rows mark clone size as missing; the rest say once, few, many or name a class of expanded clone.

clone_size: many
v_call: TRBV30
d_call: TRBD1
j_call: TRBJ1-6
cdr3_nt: TGTGCCTGGAGGGGACAGGGGGATTCACCCCTCCACTTT
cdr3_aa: CAWRGQGDSPLHF

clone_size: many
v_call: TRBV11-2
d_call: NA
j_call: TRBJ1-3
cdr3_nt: TGTGCCAGCAGCTTCGAGCCGGGGGGAGACACCATATATTTT
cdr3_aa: CASSFEPGGDTIYF

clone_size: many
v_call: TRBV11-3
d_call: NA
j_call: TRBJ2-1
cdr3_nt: TGTGCCAGCAGCTTAGAAGAGGATGAGCAGTTCTTC
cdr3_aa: CASSLEEDEQFF

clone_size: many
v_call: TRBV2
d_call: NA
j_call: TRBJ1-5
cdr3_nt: TGTGCCAGCAGTGAACAGGGGCTGGGCAATCAGCCCCAGCATTTT
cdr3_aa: CASSEQGLGNQPQHF

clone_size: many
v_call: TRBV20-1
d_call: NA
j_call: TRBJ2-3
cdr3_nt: TGCAGTGCTAGAGGGTCACTAGATACGCAGTATTTT
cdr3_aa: CSARGSLDTQYF

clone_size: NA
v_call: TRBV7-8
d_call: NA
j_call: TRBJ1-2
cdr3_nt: TGTGCCAGCAGCCGAATCCCCGGGGGCTATGGCTACACCTTC
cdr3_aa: CASSRIPGGYGYTF

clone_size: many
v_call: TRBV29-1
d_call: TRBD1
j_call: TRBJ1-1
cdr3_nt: TGCAGCGTTGGAGGGGGCTTGAACACTGAAGCTTTCTTT
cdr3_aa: CSVGGGLNTEAFF

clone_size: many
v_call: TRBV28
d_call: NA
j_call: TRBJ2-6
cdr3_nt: TGTGCCAGCAGTTTACCCCGAGAAACTGGGGCCAACGTCCTGACTTTC
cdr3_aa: CASSLPRETGANVLTF

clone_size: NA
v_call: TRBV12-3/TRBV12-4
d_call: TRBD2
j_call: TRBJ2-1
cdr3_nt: TGTGCCAGCAGTCGACGGGGCGGGACTAGCGGAAAACTCTACAATGAGCAGTTCTTC
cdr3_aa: CASSRRGGTSGKLYNEQFF

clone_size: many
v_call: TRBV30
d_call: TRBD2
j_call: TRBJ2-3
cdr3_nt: TGTGCCTGGATCCGGCGGGAGGGCTGGGGCACGCAGTATTTT
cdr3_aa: CAWIRREGWGTQYF

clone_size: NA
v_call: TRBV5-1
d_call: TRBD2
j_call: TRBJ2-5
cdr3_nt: TGCGCCAGCAGCCCTCTAGCGGGCCAACAAGAGACCCAGTACTTC
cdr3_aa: CASSPLAGQQETQYF

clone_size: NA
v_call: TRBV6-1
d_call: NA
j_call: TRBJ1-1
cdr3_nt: TGTGCCAGCAGCGAATACCTAAAGCGAACTGAAGCTTTCTTT
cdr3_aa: CASSEYLKRTEAFF

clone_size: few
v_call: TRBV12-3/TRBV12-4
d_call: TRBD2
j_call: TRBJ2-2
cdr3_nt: TGTGCCAGCAGTTCCCCTGGGAGGGGCTCCGGGGAGCTGTTTTTT
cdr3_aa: CASSSPGRGSGELFF

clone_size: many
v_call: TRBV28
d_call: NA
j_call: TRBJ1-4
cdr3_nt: TGTGCCAGCAGTTCCCTTGACAGGCCTTCTAATGAAAAACTGTTTTTT
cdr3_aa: CASSSLDRPSNEKLFF

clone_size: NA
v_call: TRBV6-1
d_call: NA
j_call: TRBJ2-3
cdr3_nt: TGTGCCAGCAGTGGAGCACGAGGGGGGAGGAAATCTAGCACAGATACGCAGTATTTT
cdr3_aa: CASSGARGGRKSSTDTQYF

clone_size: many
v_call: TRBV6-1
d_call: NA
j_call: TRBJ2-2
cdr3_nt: TGTGCCAGCAGTGGGTTTAGCGGCACCGGGGAGCTGTTTTTT
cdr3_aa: CASSGFSGTGELFF

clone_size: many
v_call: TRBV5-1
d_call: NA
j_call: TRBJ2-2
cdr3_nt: TGCGCCAGCTATGAGACACAGAACACCGGGGAGCTGTTTTTT
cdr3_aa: CASYETQNTGELFF

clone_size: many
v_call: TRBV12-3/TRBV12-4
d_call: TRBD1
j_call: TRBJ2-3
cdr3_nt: TGTGCCAGCAGTTTAGCCCCACAGGGGGCAACGCAGTATTTT
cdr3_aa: CASSLAPQGATQYF

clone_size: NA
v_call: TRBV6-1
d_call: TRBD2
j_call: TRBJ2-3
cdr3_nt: TGTGCCAGCAGTGACCAATTCGGACTAGCGGGGCCCACAGATACGCAGTATTTT
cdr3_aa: CASSDQFGLAGPTDTQYF

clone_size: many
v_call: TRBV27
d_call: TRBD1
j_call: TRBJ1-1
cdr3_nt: TGTGCCAGCAGTACCCGACAGGGGAGTAGAGCTGAAGCTTTCTTT
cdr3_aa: CASSTRQGSRAEAFF

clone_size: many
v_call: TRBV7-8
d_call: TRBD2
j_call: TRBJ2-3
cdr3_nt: TGTGCCAGCAGCTTAGTAGGTGGGAGGGCCTTCTTTGGCACAGATACGCAGTATTTT
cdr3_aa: CASSLVGGRAFFGTDTQYF

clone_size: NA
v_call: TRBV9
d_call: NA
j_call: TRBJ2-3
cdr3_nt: TGTGCCAGCACAGTGGGGCTAGCGAGTAGCACAGATACGCAGTATTTT
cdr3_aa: CASTVGLASSTDTQYF

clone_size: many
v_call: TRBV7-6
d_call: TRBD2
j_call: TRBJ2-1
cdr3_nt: TGTGCCACCTCCGGGACTAGCGTTGGCGAGCAGTTCTTC
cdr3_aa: CATSGTSVGEQFF

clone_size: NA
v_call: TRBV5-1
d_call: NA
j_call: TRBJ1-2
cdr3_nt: TGCGCCAGCAGCTTGGAAGGAGACCCTAACTATGGCTACACCTTC
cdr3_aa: CASSLEGDPNYGYTF

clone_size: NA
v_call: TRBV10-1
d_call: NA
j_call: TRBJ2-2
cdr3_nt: TGCGCCAGCAGTGAGTCTAGGGCGAACACCGGGGAGCTGTTTTTT
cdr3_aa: CASSESRANTGELFF

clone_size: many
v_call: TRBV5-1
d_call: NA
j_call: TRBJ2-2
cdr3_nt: TGCGCCAGCAGCTCAATTCAGCGACCCGGGGAGCTGTTTTTT
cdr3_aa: CASSSIQRPGELFF

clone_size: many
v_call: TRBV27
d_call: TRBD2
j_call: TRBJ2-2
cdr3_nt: TGTGCCAGCAGGGGGCTAGCGGGACGTACCGGGGAGCTGTTTTTT
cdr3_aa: CASRGLAGRTGELFF

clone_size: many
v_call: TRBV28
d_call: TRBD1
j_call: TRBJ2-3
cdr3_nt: TGTGCCAGCAGTTTATCCGGACTCGGGGGTGGGACAGGTACGCAGTATTTT
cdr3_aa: CASSLSGLGGGTGTQYF

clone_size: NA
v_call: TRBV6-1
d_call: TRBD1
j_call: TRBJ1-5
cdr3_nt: TGTGCCAGCAGGGGATTGGGACAGGTCCTTAGCAATCAGCCCCAGCATTTT
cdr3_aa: CASRGLGQVLSNQPQHF

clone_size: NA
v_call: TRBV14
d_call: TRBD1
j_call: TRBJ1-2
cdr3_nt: TGTGCCAGCAGCCAAGTAAACTCAAGGGACAGAAACTATGGCTACACCTTC
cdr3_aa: CASSQVNSRDRNYGYTF

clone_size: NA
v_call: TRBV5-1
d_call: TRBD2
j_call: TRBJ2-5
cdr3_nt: TGCGCCAGCAGCGCGATAGCGGGTCAAGAGACCCAGTACTTC
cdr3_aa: CASSAIAGQETQYF

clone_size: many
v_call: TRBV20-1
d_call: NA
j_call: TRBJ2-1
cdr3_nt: TGCAGTGCTAAAGGTTGGGCGTCGCGCTACAATGAGCAGTTCTTC
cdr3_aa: CSAKGWASRYNEQFF

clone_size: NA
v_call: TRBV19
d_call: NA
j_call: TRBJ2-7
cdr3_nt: TGTGCCAGTAGTATAGTATCGGCTACTGGCGAGCAGTACTTC
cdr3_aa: CASSIVSATGEQYF

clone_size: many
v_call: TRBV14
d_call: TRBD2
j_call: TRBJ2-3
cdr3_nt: TGTGCCAGCAGCCCACTAGCGGGAGTTACCACAGATACGCAGTATTTT
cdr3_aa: CASSPLAGVTTDTQYF

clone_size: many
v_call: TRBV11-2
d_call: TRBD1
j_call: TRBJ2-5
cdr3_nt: TGTGCCAGCAGCCCTTTAAGGGGGCGGTACCAAGAGACCCAGTACTTC
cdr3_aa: CASSPLRGRYQETQYF

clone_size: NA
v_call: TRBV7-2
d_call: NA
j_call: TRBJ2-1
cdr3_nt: TGTGCCAGCAGCCCCGAGGTCCTCTACAATGAGCAGTTCTTC
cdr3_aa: CASSPEVLYNEQFF

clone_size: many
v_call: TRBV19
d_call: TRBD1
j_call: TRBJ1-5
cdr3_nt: TGTGCCAGTAGTATTTGGGACAGGGCCCTCAATCAGCCCCAGCATTTT
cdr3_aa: CASSIWDRALNQPQHF

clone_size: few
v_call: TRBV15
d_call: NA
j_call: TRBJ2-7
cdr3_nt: TGTGCCACCAGCAGAGCCCACTTTTGGAGACGCTACGAGCAGTACTTC
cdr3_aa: CATSRAHFWRRYEQYF

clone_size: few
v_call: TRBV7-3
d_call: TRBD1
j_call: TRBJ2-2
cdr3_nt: TGTGCCAGCAGCTTCGGTGACAGGGGCACCGGGGAGCTGTTTTTT
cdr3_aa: CASSFGDRGTGELFF

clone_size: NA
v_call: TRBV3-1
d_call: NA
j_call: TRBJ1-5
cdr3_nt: TGTACCAGCAGCCAAGGGGCCCTCCTGAGCAATCAGCCCCAGCATTTT
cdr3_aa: CTSSQGALLSNQPQHF

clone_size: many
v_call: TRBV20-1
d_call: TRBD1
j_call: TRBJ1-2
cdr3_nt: TGCAGTTTTGAAACAGGGGCTCAGAGGAGCTACACCTTC
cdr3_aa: CSFETGAQRSYTF

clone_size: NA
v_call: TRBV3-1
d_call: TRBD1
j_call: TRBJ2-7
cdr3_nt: TGTGCCAGCGGCCAAGCTCCGGGGACAGCTTACGAGCAGTACTTC
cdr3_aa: CASGQAPGTAYEQYF

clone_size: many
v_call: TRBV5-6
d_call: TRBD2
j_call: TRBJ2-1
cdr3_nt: TGTGCCAGCAGCGTCGGGACTACCAACAATGAGCAGTTCTTC
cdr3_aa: CASSVGTTNNEQFF

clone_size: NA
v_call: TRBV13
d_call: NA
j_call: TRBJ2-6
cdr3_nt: TGTGCCAGCAGTTACGCCGGGACGGCCTTACCTGGGGCCAACGTCCTGACTTTC
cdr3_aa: CASSYAGTALPGANVLTF

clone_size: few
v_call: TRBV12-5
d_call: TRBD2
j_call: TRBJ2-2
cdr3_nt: TGTGCTAGTGGTCTCCCCGGAGCGGGAGTTAATACCGGGGAGCTGTTTTTT
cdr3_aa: CASGLPGAGVNTGELFF

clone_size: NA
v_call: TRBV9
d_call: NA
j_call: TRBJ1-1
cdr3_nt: TGTGCCAGCAGCGTAGTTTCCCGGGGGGACCCTGAAGCTTTCTTT
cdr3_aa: CASSVVSRGDPEAFF

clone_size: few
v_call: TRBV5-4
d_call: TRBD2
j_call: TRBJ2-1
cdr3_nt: TGTGCCAGCAGCTTCGCGGGAGGGACCTACAATGAGCAGTTCTTC
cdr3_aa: CASSFAGGTYNEQFF